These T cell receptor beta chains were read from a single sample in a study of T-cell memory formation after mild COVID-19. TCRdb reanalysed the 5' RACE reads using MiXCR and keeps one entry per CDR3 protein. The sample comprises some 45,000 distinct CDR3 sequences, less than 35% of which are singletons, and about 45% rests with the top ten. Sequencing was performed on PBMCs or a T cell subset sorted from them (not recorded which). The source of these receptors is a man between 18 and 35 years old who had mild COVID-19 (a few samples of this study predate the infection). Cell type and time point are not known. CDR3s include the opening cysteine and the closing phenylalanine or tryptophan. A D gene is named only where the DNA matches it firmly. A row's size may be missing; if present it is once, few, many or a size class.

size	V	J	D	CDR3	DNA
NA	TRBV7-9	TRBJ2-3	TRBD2	CASSSTSGTDTQYF	TGTGCCAGCAGCTCCACTAGCGGCACAGATACGCAGTATTTT
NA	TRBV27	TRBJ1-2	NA	CASSHQIGYGYTF	TGTGCCAGCAGTCACCAAATAGGCTATGGCTACACCTTC
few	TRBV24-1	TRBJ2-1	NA	CATVSGNEQFF	TGTGCCACCGTCTCGGGGAATGAGCAGTTCTTC
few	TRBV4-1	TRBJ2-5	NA	CASSPEGPGTNQETQYF	TGCGCCAGCAGCCCGGAGGGGCCGGGGACGAACCAAGAGACCCAGTACTTC
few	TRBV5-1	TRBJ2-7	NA	CASSSTVTYEQYF	TGCGCCAGCAGCTCGACAGTCACCTACGAGCAGTACTTC
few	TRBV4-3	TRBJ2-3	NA	CASSQDQERTYTDTQYF	TGCGCCAGCAGCCAAGATCAGGAGAGAACCTACACAGATACGCAGTATTTT
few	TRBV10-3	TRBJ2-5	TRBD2	CAISSGLAGETQYF	TGTGCCATCAGCTCCGGACTAGCGGGGGAGACCCAGTACTTC
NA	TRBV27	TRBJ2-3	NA	CASTPLTSTDTQYF	TGTGCCAGCACCCCTTTGACTAGCACAGATACGCAGTATTTT
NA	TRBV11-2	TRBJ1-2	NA	CASSSAGAMWGYTF	TGTGCCAGCAGCTCCGCTGGCGCGATGTGGGGCTACACCTTC
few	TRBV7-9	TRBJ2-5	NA	CASSYPRGQETQYF	TGTGCCAGCAGCTACCCCAGGGGCCAAGAGACCCAGTACTTC
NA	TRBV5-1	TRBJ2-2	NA	CASSPKNTGAFGELFF	TGCGCCAGCAGCCCGAAAAACACCGGTGCTTTCGGGGAGCTGTTTTTT
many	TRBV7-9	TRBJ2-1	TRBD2	CASRYSGGALNEQFF	TGTGCCAGCAGGTATAGCGGGGGGGCGCTTAATGAGCAGTTCTTC
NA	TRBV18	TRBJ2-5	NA	CASSPSGRPQETQYF	TGTGCCAGCTCACCATCGGGACGGCCCCAAGAGACCCAGTACTTC
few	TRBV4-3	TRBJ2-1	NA	CASSQDVGGEQFF	TGCGCCAGCAGCCAAGATGTAGGGGGGGAGCAGTTCTTC
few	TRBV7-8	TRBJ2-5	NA	CASSLDGLETQYF	TGTGCCAGCAGCTTAGACGGGCTAGAGACCCAGTACTTC
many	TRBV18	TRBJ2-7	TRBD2	CASSPTGGTTYEQYF	TGTGCCAGCTCACCCACGGGGGGGACGACCTACGAGCAGTACTTC
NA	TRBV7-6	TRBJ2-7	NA	CASSDGTYEQYF	TGTGCCAGCAGCGATGGGACCTACGAGCAGTACTTC
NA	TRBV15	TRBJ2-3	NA	CATSSITSLPDTQYF	TGTGCCACCAGCAGCATCACTAGCCTCCCAGATACGCAGTATTTT
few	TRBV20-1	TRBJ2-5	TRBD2	CSARDAASGAGGETQYF	TGCAGTGCTAGAGATGCGGCTAGCGGGGCCGGGGGGGAGACCCAGTACTTC
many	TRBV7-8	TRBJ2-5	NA	CASRYPGSLGETQYF	TGTGCCAGCAGATATCCGGGCTCTTTAGGGGAGACCCAGTACTTC
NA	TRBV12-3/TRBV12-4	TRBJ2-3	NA	CASSQPPGSPTDTQYF	TGTGCCAGCAGCCAACCCCCAGGGAGCCCCACAGATACGCAGTATTTT
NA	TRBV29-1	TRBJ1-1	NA	CSVAPPTEAFF	TGCAGCGTTGCGCCACCCACTGAAGCTTTCTTT
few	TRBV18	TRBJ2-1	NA	CASSFSNEQFF	TGTGCCAGCTCCTTCTCCAATGAGCAGTTCTTC
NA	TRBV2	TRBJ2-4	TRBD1	CASSEARGHGNIQYF	TGTGCCAGCAGTGAGGCCAGGGGGCACGGAAACATTCAGTACTTC
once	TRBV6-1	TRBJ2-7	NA	CASSEPTGIDYEQYF	TGTGCCAGCAGTGAGCCAACAGGGATCGACTACGAGCAGTACTTC
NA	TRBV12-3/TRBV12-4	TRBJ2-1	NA	CASSPPPFF	TGTGCCAGCAGCCCTCCCCCGTTCTTC
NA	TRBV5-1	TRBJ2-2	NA	CASSLNLRRANTGELFF	TGCGCCAGCAGCTTGAACCTTCGCAGGGCTAACACCGGGGAGCTGTTTTTT
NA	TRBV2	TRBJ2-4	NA	CASSRIPGLKNIQYF	TGTGCCAGCAGTCGGATTCCGGGACTGAAAAACATTCAGTACTTC
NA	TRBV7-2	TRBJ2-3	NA	CASSDPLTDTQYF	TGTGCCAGCAGCGATCCCCTCACAGATACGCAGTATTTT
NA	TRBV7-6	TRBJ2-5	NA	CASSSTGMGETQYF	TGTGCCAGCAGCTCCACAGGGATGGGAGAGACCCAGTACTTC
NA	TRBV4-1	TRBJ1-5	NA	CASRVNQGIQPQHF	TGCGCCAGCCGCGTAAATCAGGGGATTCAGCCCCAGCATTTT
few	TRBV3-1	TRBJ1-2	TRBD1	CASSTTGAAANYGYTF	TGTGCCAGCAGCACGACAGGGGCCGCAGCAAACTATGGCTACACCTTC
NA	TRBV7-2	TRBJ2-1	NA	CASSLAPGQNEQFF	TGTGCCAGCAGCTTAGCGCCAGGGCAGAATGAGCAGTTCTTC
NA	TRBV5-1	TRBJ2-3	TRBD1	CASFPGQVAPGTDTQYF	TGCGCCAGCTTCCCGGGACAGGTCGCTCCTGGCACAGATACGCAGTATTTT
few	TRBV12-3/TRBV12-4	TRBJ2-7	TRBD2	CASSLGERGSYEQYF	TGTGCCAGCAGTTTAGGGGAGCGGGGTTCCTACGAGCAGTACTTC
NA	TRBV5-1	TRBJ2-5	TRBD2	CASSSGLAGGPQETQYF	TGCGCCAGCAGCTCGGGACTAGCGGGGGGACCGCAAGAGACCCAGTACTTC
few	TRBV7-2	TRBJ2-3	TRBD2	CASSLVAGGPDTQYF	TGTGCCAGCAGCTTAGTAGCGGGGGGGCCAGATACGCAGTATTTT
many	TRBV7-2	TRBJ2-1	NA	CASSLTPSGEQFF	TGTGCCAGCAGCTTAACCCCCTCGGGTGAGCAGTTCTTC
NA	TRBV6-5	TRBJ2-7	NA	CATSRGYEQYF	TGTGCCACCTCGAGGGGGTACGAGCAGTACTTC
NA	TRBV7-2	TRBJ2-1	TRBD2	CASRPSPGLATGTSYNEQFF	TGTGCCAGCAGACCCTCGCCGGGACTAGCAACGGGAACGTCCTACAATGAGCAGTTCTTC
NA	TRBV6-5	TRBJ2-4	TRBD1	CASSSAPGTVTNF	TGTGCCAGCAGTTCCGCCCCCGGGACAGTTACAAACTTC
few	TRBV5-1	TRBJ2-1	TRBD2	CASRSRGESLNEQFF	TGCGCCAGCAGATCGCGGGGGGAGAGTCTCAATGAGCAGTTCTTC
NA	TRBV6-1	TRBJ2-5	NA	CASNSVGETQYF	TGTGCCAGCAATTCTGTCGGAGAGACCCAGTACTTC
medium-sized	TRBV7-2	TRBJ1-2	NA	CASSLEDVMYGYTF	TGTGCCAGCAGCTTAGAAGACGTGATGTATGGCTACACCTTC
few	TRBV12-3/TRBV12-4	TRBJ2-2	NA	CASSSTWDFNTGELFF	TGTGCCAGCAGTTCAACCTGGGACTTCAACACCGGGGAGCTGTTTTTT
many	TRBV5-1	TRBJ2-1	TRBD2	CASSSSLAGALSSEQFF	TGCGCCAGCAGCTCTTCTTTAGCGGGGGCCCTTAGCAGTGAGCAGTTCTTC
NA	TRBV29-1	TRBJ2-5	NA	CSVDGWQQETQYF	TGCAGCGTTGATGGTTGGCAGCAAGAGACCCAGTACTTC
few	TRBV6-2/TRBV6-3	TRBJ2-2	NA	CASQYTGELFF	TGTGCCAGCCAATACACCGGGGAGCTGTTTTTT
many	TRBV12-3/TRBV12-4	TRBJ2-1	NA	CASSSGTYYNEQFF	TGTGCCAGCAGTTCGGGGACTTACTACAATGAGCAGTTCTTC
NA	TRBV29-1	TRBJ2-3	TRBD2	CSVASGGDTQYF	TGCAGCGTAGCTAGCGGGGGAGATACGCAGTATTTT
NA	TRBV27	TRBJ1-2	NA	CASSTGLSYGYTF	TGTGCCAGCAGTACAGGGCTCAGCTATGGCTACACCTTC
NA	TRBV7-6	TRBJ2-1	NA	CASSLIGDEQFF	TGTGCCAGCAGCTTAATCGGGGATGAGCAGTTCTTC
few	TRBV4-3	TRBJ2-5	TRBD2	CASSQDVGTSGGGKTQYF	TGCGCCAGCAGCCAAGATGTGGGGACTAGCGGGGGAGGAAAGACCCAGTACTTC
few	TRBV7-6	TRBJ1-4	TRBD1	CASSLEGDSNEKLFF	TGTGCCAGCAGCTTAGAAGGGGACAGTAATGAAAAACTGTTTTTT
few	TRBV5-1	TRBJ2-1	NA	CASSLAWTFYNEQFF	TGCGCCAGCAGCTTGGCGTGGACCTTTTACAATGAGCAGTTCTTC
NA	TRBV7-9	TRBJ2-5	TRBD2	CASSPGTSGVQETQYF	TGTGCCAGCAGCCCCGGGACTAGCGGGGTGCAAGAGACCCAGTACTTC
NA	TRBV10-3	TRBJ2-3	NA	CAISESTVRTDTQYF	TGTGCCATCAGTGAGTCGACAGTACGAACAGATACGCAGTATTTT
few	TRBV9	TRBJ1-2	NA	CASSAPPGQKGGYTF	TGTGCCAGCAGCGCCCCCCCGGGCCAAAAGGGTGGCTACACCTTC
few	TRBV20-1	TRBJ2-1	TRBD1	CSAGRTTGGYEQFF	TGCAGTGCTGGTAGGACTACAGGGGGCTATGAGCAGTTCTTC